The 8 T cell receptor beta chains below were found in one sample sequenced in a study of blood T cell repertoires in COVID-19. Sequenced by immunoSEQ multiplex PCR; TCRdb stores in-frame clones only, minus some. The sample lists more than 45,000 clones, around nine tenths occurring once. Specimen: peripheral blood. These receptors were taken from a woman over 75 with acute or convalescent COVID-19.

This clone has just one count. The chain couples TRBV4-1 to TRBJ1-5; D remains unclear. The germline V gene has CDR1 MGHRA and CDR2 YSYEKL. The CDR3 runs 16 residues. V was trimmed by 4 bases and J by 1 base, leaving 14 bases between them. CDR3 protein: CASSLTGSGSNQPQHF. CDR3 coding DNA: TGCGCCAGCAGCCTGACGGGGTCTGGGAGCAATCAGCCCCAGCATTTT.

This clone has only a few counts. The chain recombines TRBV21-1 with TRBJ2-1; TRBD2, as called in the table, went unchecked against the DNA. TRBV21-1 is deemed a pseudogene. The CDR3 has 8 amino acids. CDR3 amino acids: CASFGQFF. The CDR3, as DNA: TGTGCCAGCTTCGGGCAGTTCTTC.

The gene calls are TRBV11-2 and TRBJ1-1; 8 nucleotides line up with TRBD1. The CDR3 covers 19 residues. The ends lost 0 bases at V and 0 bases at J; junction bases unmatched: 12. Germline CDR1 and CDR2: SGHAT and FQNNGV. CDR3 DNA sequence: TGTGCCAGCAGCTTAGAGATTAGGGCAGGGGGCAGAATGAACACTGAAGCTTTCTTT. Protein: CASSLEIRAGGRMNTEAFF. The full variable domain, its missing parts supplied by reference TRBV11-2 and TRBJ1-1, is EAGVAQSPRYKIIEKRQSVAFWCNPISGHATLYWYQQILGQGPKLLIQFQNNGVVDDSQLPKDRFSAERLKGVDSTLKIQPAKLEDSAVYLCASSLEIRAGGRMNTEAFFGQGTRLTVV.

V usage is TRBV5-1 and J usage is TRBJ1-3; 9 positions match TRBD1. Unmatched junction bases numbered 4, after V lost 7 bases and J lost 2 bases. Germline V CDR1 and CDR2: SGHRS, YFSETQ. This CDR3 region has 14 residues. CDR3 DNA: TGCGCCAGCGGACAGGGGACTCCTGGAAACACCATATATTTT. Amino acids: CASGQGTPGNTIYF.

The rearrangement joins TRBV19 to TRBJ2-1; 14 positions match TRBD2. The CDR3 extends over 15 amino acids. Trimming took 8 bases from V and 8 from J; bases not matched to a gene: 8. The germline gives CDR1 LNHDA, CDR2 SQIVND (reference sequence). CDR3 protein: CASEGLAGARDEQFF. CDR3 DNA: TGTGCCAGTGAGGGACTAGCGGGAGCCCGCGATGAGCAGTTCTTC.

The chain carries TRBV3-1 (or the pseudogene TRBV3-2) and TRBJ1-2, with a tentative D call TRBD1 (5 bases). V was pared by 0 bases and J by 6 bases, with 11 bases between. CDR1 LGHDT and CDR2 YNNKEL come from the germline V gene (reference sequence). The CDR3 has 14 residues. The chain's CDR3 is CASSQEAGRDGYTF. CDR3 in DNA: TGTGCCAGCAGCCAAGAAGCGGGGCGGGATGGCTACACCTTC.

The gene calls are TRBV3-1 (or the pseudogene TRBV3-2) and TRBJ2-7; D not certain. Germline V gene data show CDR1 as LGHDT and CDR2 as YNNKEL (reference sequence). V was trimmed by 0 bases and J by 5 bases, leaving 2 bases between them. This CDR3 has 11 amino acids. The chain's CDR3 is CASSQDNEQYF. CDR3 DNA: TGTGCCAGCAGCCAAGATAACGAGCAGTACTTC.

The V call is TRBV6-4, the J call TRBJ2-3; D gene uncertain. There are 16 residues in the CDR3. CDR1 MRHNA and CDR2 SNTAGT come from the germline V gene. Trimming cost V 4 bases and J 3 bases, with 17 bases left between them. CDR3 loop: CASSALAGGLTDTQYF. The DNA of the CDR3 is TGTGCCAGCAGTGCTCTGGCTGGTGGGCTTACAGATACGCAGTATTTT.